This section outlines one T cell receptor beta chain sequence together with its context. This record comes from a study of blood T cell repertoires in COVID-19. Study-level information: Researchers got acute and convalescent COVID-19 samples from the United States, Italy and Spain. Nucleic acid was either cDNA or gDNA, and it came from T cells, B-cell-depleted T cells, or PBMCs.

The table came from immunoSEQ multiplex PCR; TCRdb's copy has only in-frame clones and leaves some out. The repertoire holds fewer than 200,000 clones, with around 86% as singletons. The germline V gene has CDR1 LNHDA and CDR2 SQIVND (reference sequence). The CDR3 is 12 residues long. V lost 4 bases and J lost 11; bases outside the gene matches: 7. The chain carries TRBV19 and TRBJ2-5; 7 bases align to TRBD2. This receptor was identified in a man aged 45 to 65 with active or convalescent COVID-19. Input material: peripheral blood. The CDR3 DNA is TGTGCCAGTAGTACCCTAACTAGCGTGCAGTACTTC. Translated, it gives CASSTLTSVQYF.